This T cell receptor beta chain was captured by sequencing in a study of identical twins. Regarding the study as a whole: In drawing conclusions, the study used cross-sectional statistical analysis and did not follow the same donors. Sharing of beta out-of-frame sequences by twins showed a weaker excess.

This clonotype was detected only a few times. Its cognate antigen is unknown. Each CDR3 protein is one row after TCRdb ran MiXCR on the 5' RACE reads. The sample yields roughly 350,000 distinct CDR3 sequences, over 9% seen once. Healthy Caucasian individuals made up all the donors. The CDR3 is 16 residues long. CDR1 is SGHNT, CDR2 YYREEE, per germline (reference sequence). Trimming removed 1 base from V and 4 bases from J, with 17 bases in between. The sample was also reused in another study, on yellow fever vaccine responses in identical twins.

The sample taken for sequencing was CD8+ T cells sorted from blood. This clonotype originated in a woman between 18 and 30 years old in good health. The V gene is TRBV5-4, the J gene TRBJ1-2, with D uncertain. CDR3 sequence: CASSLNGVEISYGYTF. The CDR3 DNA reads as TGTGCCAGCAGCTTGAACGGGGTGGAGATCAGCTATGGCTACACCTTC.